Listed here are 12 T cell receptor beta chains from one sample, sequenced in a study of blood T cell repertoires in COVID-19 (dated by TCRdb to about 2020). Libraries were built with the immunoSEQ multiplex PCR assay. TCRdb mirrors the immuneACCESS table, restricted to in-frame sequences. Some clones are absent from its copies; in checked studies, under half trace to an unresolved V gene, and the reason for the others is unknown. Across this sample there are about 350,000 clones, with roughly 87% seen only once. In total, the top ten clones hold about 2.7% of the sample. Material: PBMCs or T cells enriched from blood (not recorded which). These receptor sequences come from a woman aged 25 to 39 who had recovered from COVID-19.

The genes are TRBV5-1 and TRBJ2-1; a weak D match, TRBD2 (6 bases). The ends were cut back, 1 base at V and 6 bases at J, with 23 bases in the middle. The CDR3 runs 18 residues. Germline V gene sequence: CDR1 SGHRS, CDR2 YFSETQ. The CDR3 sequence is CASSLRLFSGVQGNEQFF. Written as DNA, the CDR3 is TGCGCCAGCAGCTTGCGATTGTTCTCGGGAGTTCAGGGCAATGAGCAGTTCTTC.

The chain uses TRBV6-1 and TRBJ2-3; TRBD2 is a possible D gene (5 bases). CDR1 and CDR2 (germline): MNHNS, SASEGT. The CDR3 has 15 amino acids. Deletions cut 2 bases from V and 8 bases from J, with 17 bases between. In DNA form, the CDR3 reads TGTGCCAGCAGTGAAATTCGGGGTAAAATCGGTACGCAGTATTTT. This translates into CASSEIRGKIGTQYF.

CDR3 in amino acids: CASSGTAYNEQFF. The CDR3 DNA follows: TGTGCCAGCAGCGGGACTGCTTACAATGAGCAGTTCTTC. The V and J genes are TRBV28 and TRBJ2-1; possible D gene TRBD2, 6 bases. Germline loops: CDR1 MDHEN, CDR2 SYDVKM. The CDR3 totals 13 residues. V dropped 6 bases and J dropped 4 bases, with 10 bases sitting between them.

The gene calls are TRBV7-9 and TRBJ2-7; TRBD1 matches at 8 bases. With 5 bases clipped from V and 2 bases from J, the junction kept 8 bases outside the gene matches. This CDR3 contains 15 residues. From germline, CDR1 is SEHNR and CDR2 FQNEAQ (reference sequence). The CDR3: CASSHGQGNPYEQYF. DNA of the CDR3: TGTGCCAGCAGCCACGGACAGGGAAATCCCTACGAGCAGTACTTC.

This chain connects TRBV11-1 to TRBJ1-1; D is unresolved. The CDR3 runs 13 residues. CDR1 is SGHAT and CDR2 is FQDESV in the germline V gene (reference sequence). Trimming left V 3 bases short and J 0 bases short, with 5 bases between. The CDR3 nucleotides are TGTGCCAGCAGCTTTCACATGAACACTGAAGCTTTCTTT. Residues: CASSFHMNTEAFF. The complete variable domain, with remaining parts taken from reference TRBV11-1 and TRBJ1-1, reads EAEVAQSPRYKITEKSQAVAFWCDPISGHATLYWYRQILGQGPELLVQFQDESVVDDSQLPKDRFSAERLKGVDSTLKIQPAELGDSAMYLCASSFHMNTEAFFGQGTRLTVV.

The genes are TRBV19 and TRBJ2-4, with D possibly being TRBD1 (5 bases). Germline CDR1 reads LNHDA; CDR2 reads SQIVND (reference sequence). CDR3 size: 15 residues. V shed 4 bases and J shed 1 base, with 11 bases lying between them. The chain's CDR3 is CASSRIGAAKNIQYF. The CDR3 bases are TGTGCCAGTAGTAGGATAGGGGCGGCCAAAAACATTCAGTACTTC.

V usage is TRBV7-9 and J usage is TRBJ2-2; the match to TRBD1 covers 7 bases. Trimming cost V 6 bases and J 7 bases; bases outside gene matches: 5. This CDR3 is built from 13 residues. Germline V gives CDR1 SEHNR, CDR2 FQNEAQ (reference sequence). DNA of the CDR3: TGTGCCAGCAGTCAAGGGGGCTACGGGGAGCTGTTTTTT. It yields the protein CASSQGGYGELFF.

The genes are TRBV28 and TRBJ1-1; 9 bases agree with TRBD1. The trim removed 2 bases at V and 11 bases at J, leaving 3 bases unmatched. The CDR3 loop spans 12 amino acids. Germline assignment: CDR1 MDHEN and CDR2 SYDVKM. CDR3 loop: CASSLGTGIAFF. CDR3 DNA: TGTGCCAGCAGTTTAGGGACAGGGATCGCTTTCTTT.

CDR3 protein: CASSQGAETGELFF. The CDR3 DNA reads as TGCGCCAGCAGCCAAGGGGCAGAGACCGGGGAGCTGTTTTTT. The chain links TRBV4-1 to TRBJ2-2; D ambiguous. Germline CDR1 and CDR2: MGHRA and YSYEKL. With 1 base removed from V and 5 bases from J, the gap between germline ends came to 8 bases. This CDR3 spans 14 amino acids.

This clone was recorded once. The chain joins TRBV6-5 to TRBJ2-2; maybe TRBD1 (6 bases). The germline V gene encodes CDR1 MNHEY and CDR2 SVGAGI. V lost 6 bases to trimming and J lost 10 bases, with 9 bases between them. The CDR3 length is 11 residues. DNA for the CDR3: TGTGCCAGCAGGACAGGAGTGGAGCTGTTTTTT. Translated: CASRTGVELFF.

The chain has TRBV7-2 and TRBJ2-1; 14 positions agree with TRBD2. Germline V gene sequence: CDR1 SGHTA, CDR2 FQGNSA. V lost 5 bases to trimming and J lost 10 bases; unmatched junction nucleotides: 13. This CDR3 region has 17 residues. The CDR3 sequence: CASSLTSGGAVQIEQFF. CDR3 sequence (DNA): TGTGCCAGCAGCCTGACTAGCGGGGGGGCTGTACAGATAGAGCAGTTCTTC. Looking up the rest from reference TRBV7-2 and TRBJ2-1 gives the full variable domain: GAGVSQSPSNKVTEKGKDVELRCDPISGHTALYWYRQSLGQGLEFLIYFQGNSAPDKSGLPSDRFSAERTGGSVSTLTIQRTQQEDSAVYLCASSLTSGGAVQIEQFFGPGTRLTVL.

This clone was picked up one time. This chain connects TRBV24-1 to TRBJ2-2, with TRBD2 as a possible D gene (6 bases). Deletions cut 5 bases from V and 4 bases from J, with 13 bases between. The CDR3 is made up of 15 amino acids. CDR1 is KGHDR and CDR2 is SFDVKD in the germline V gene. The CDR3 protein is CATSGASAGTGELFF. CDR3 DNA sequence: TGTGCCACCAGTGGGGCTAGCGCCGGCACCGGGGAGCTGTTTTTT.